This T cell receptor (beta chain) stems from a study of blood T cell repertoires in COVID-19 (dated by TCRdb to the early 2020s). Background for the entire study: The collaborator samples originated in the United States, Italy and Spain and spanned the acute and convalescent phases of COVID-19. The prospective study material was composed of cDNA or gDNA derived from T cells, B-cell-depleted T cells, or PBMCs. The dataset comprised deeply sampled blood TCRbeta repertoires from subjects exposed to, actively infected with, or recovered from COVID-19. The repertoires were released in a freely available public database meant as a resource for research on the immune response to SARS-CoV-2. Samples came from the ongoing ImmuneRACE study (first 160 participants) plus 1,254 subjects from 6 global collaborators. A de-identified subject ID, COVID-19 status, age in years and sex were almost always included in the sample metadata. Where available, HLA class I and class II types were taken from metadata supplied by the sample provider and were not determined by assay-based typing. The study at large found these results: The amount of clinical and demographic metadata varied by source and participant and was provided uncurated.

TCRbeta CDR3 regions were amplified from genomic DNA using the immunoSEQ Assay, a bias-controlled multiplex PCR. On the study's bioinformatics: The number of nucleated cells in each sample was estimated by amplification of reference gene primers within the assay. Sequence reads were collapsed and filtered to measure the absolute abundance of every unique TCRbeta CDR3 rearrangement. For each sample, productive Simpson clonality was calculated as the square root of Simpson's diversity index across productive rearrangements. TCRdb provides this immuneACCESS table in a form limited to in-frame rearrangements. Some clones are lacking; in checked studies, under half of them reflect an unresolved V gene, and why the rest are absent is not known. V and J calls and clone size come straight from that table; D and trimming were deduced from the DNA. This sample lists approximately 70,000 clones; about 85% were detected once. The ten largest account for 3.4% of the sample.

In Seattle, one collaborating source enrolled patients while the infection was active and tracked those patients longitudinally over the course of disease. Whole blood was collected in K2EDTA tubes by collaborating institutions according to the institutions' own protocols. For TCRbeta analysis, collaborator samples were shipped as frozen whole blood, as isolated PBMCs, or as DNA extracted from either sample type. Relative to germline, V is missing 6 bases and J is missing 5 bases, with 7 bases of the junction outside any gene match. The germline V gene yields MDHEN for CDR1 and SYDVKM for CDR2. Including the terminal cysteine and phenylalanine, the CDR3 comprises 14 residues. The retained sequence is limited to the CDR3, 42 bases, with the frame set at the first base. As for this clone: Its antigen is unknown. One base away there is no much larger clone; base qualities are not given.

Recombination linked TRBV28 to TRBJ2-5, with TRBD2 matching 9 junction bases. The sequencing input was peripheral blood. This TCR derives from a woman aged 45-59 years with COVID-19, enrolled during active disease. Read as DNA, the sequence is TGTGCCAGCAGCTATAGCGGGAGTGGGGAGACCCAGTACTTC. This encodes CASSYSGSGETQYF.